The 21 T cell receptor beta chains in this list originate from one sample, sequenced in a study of blood T cell repertoires in COVID-19. TCRdb's table, derived via immunoSEQ multiplex PCR, lists solely in-frame clones and lacks some. The sample lists 230,000 or so clones; roughly 84% were seen once. Material: peripheral blood. These receptors were taken from a man in his forties with active or convalescent COVID-19.

This chain connects TRBV6-5 to TRBJ1-2, with D unresolved. The CDR3 spans 14 residues. Trimming cost V 6 bases and J 4 bases, with 15 bases left between them. The germline V gene has CDR1 MNHEY and CDR2 SVGAGI. This CDR3 reads CASRALLKSYGYTF. CDR3 DNA: TGTGCCAGCAGGGCCCTTTTGAAGTCCTATGGCTACACCTTC.

This chain uses TRBV30 with TRBJ1-3; unclear D gene. The CDR3 is 13 residues long. Trimming cost V 0 bases and J 8 bases, with 11 bases left between them. The germline gives CDR1 GTSNPN, CDR2 SVGIG (reference sequence). In DNA form, the CDR3 reads TGTGCCTGGAGTGTACGAAGTCGGGACACCATATATTTT. The encoded protein is CAWSVRSRDTIYF.

The rearrangement uses TRBV19 and TRBJ1-5, with 8 bases matching TRBD1. This CDR3 region has 16 residues. Germline lookup yields CDR1 LNHDA and CDR2 SQIVND (reference sequence). The V segment lost 2 bases and the J segment 7 bases; nucleotides outside the gene matches: 10. The CDR3 nucleotides are TGTGCCAGTAGTATAATGCAGGGGGCTTTGGAGCAGCCCCAGCATTTT. Translating gives CASSIMQGALEQPQHF.

This sequence joins TRBV5-4 and TRBJ1-1; D gene uncertain. The CDR3 loop spans 15 amino acids. Germline-derived CDR1 and CDR2 are SGHNT and YYREEE (reference sequence). Trimming cost V 2 bases and J 1 base, with 12 bases left between them. In DNA form, the CDR3 reads TGTGCCAGCAGCTTAGACCCTAGAGGGAACACTGAAGCTTTCTTT. Its translation is CASSLDPRGNTEAFF.

The rearrangement uses TRBV7-3 and TRBJ2-1; 7 nucleotides match TRBD2. Germline trimming cut 4 bases from V and 12 bases from J; bases unmatched to any gene: 6. Germline CDR1 and CDR2: SGHTA and FQGTGA. This CDR3 spans 12 amino acids. The CDR3 sequence is CASSSGLGAQFF. As DNA, the CDR3 is TGTGCCAGCAGCTCAGGACTAGGCGCGCAGTTCTTC.

The V gene is TRBV27, the J gene TRBJ2-7, with D maybe TRBD2 (6 bases). Looked up from germline, CDR1 is MNHEY and CDR2 is SMNVEV (reference sequence). This CDR3 region has 15 residues. Trimming cost V 0 bases and J 4 bases, with 13 bases left between them. The CDR3 DNA reads TGTGCCAGCAGTTTATCTACCGGGAGAGGGTACGAGCAGTACTTC. Residues: CASSLSTGRGYEQYF.

The J gene is TRBJ2-2, the V gene TRBV9, with TRBD1 identical over 8 bases. The CDR3 contains 15 residues. CDR1 is SGDLS and CDR2 is YYNGEE in the germline V gene. The V and J ends lost 3 bases and 3 bases, in that order; junction bases with no gene match: 4. The CDR3 spells CASSGTGWDTGELFF. CDR3 in DNA: TGTGCCAGCAGCGGGACAGGGTGGGACACCGGGGAGCTGTTTTTT. The complete variable domain, with remaining parts taken from reference TRBV9 and TRBJ2-2, reads DSGVTQTPKHLITATGQRVTLRCSPRSGDLSVYWYQQSLDQGLQFLIQYYNGEERAKGNILERFSAQQFPDLHSELNLSSLELGDSALYFCASSGTGWDTGELFFGEGSRLTVL.

V is TRBV7-9 and J is TRBJ1-2, with 8 nucleotides matching TRBD1. This CDR3 comprises 13 residues. CDR1 and CDR2 from the germline V gene are SEHNR and FQNEAQ (reference sequence). J gave up 2 bases and V 5 bases, and 1 base lay outside the gene matches. The CDR3 loop reads CASSRQGNYGYTF. The CDR3 nucleotides are TGTGCCAGCAGCCGACAGGGGAACTATGGCTACACCTTC.

The chain uses TRBV7-2 and TRBJ2-5, with 7 nucleotides matching TRBD2. The ends lost 2 bases at V and 5 bases at J; junction bases unmatched: 5. The germline V gene has CDR1 SGHTA and CDR2 FQGNSA. CDR3 length equals 14 residues. The CDR3 protein is CASSLMGGAETQYF. The CDR3, as DNA: TGTGCCAGCAGCTTAATGGGAGGGGCCGAGACCCAGTACTTC.

The V call is TRBV6-4, the J call TRBJ1-6; D is perhaps TRBD1 (6 bases). V was trimmed by 6 bases and J by 9 bases, leaving 15 bases between them. The CDR3 covers 14 residues. In germline, CDR1 is MRHNA, CDR2 SNTAGT. The CDR3 reads CASSYREGGSPLHF. DNA of the CDR3: TGTGCCAGCAGCTACAGGGAGGGGGGTTCACCCCTCCACTTT.

The gene calls are TRBV11-2 and TRBJ1-6; the D gene is possibly TRBD1 (5 bases). This CDR3 comprises 16 residues. Trimming removed 1 base at V and 9 bases at J, with 16 bases between. Germline CDR1 reads SGHAT; CDR2 reads FQNNGV. Here the CDR3 DNA reads TGTGCCAGCAGCTTAGTTTCGGGCAGGGATACTTCACCCCTCCACTTT. This gives the protein CASSLVSGRDTSPLHF.

The gene calls are TRBV18 and TRBJ2-7, with TRBD1 as a possible D gene (6 bases). Germline lookup yields CDR1 KGHSH and CDR2 LQKENI. The ends were cut back, 1 base at V and 5 bases at J, with 18 bases in the middle. This CDR3 comprises 16 residues. CDR3 region: CASSPQQGVVPHEQYF. The CDR3 DNA reads as TGTGCCAGCTCACCACAACAGGGAGTTGTTCCCCACGAGCAGTACTTC.

The genes are TRBV3-1 (or the pseudogene TRBV3-2) and TRBJ2-7; TRBD2 aligns across 7 bases. The V segment lost 4 bases and the J segment 3 bases; nucleotides outside the gene matches: 6. CDR1 and CDR2 from the germline V gene are LGHDT and YNNKEL (reference sequence). This CDR3 has 14 amino acids. CDR3 residues: CASSRGSSGYEQYF. DNA of the CDR3: TGTGCCAGCAGCCGGGGTTCTAGCGGCTACGAGCAGTACTTC.

The chain carries TRBV12-5 and TRBJ1-5; TRBD1 aligns across 9 bases. The V gene's germline CDR1 is LGHNT and CDR2 FRNRAP. V lost 7 bases and J lost 4; bases outside the gene matches: 5. This CDR3 is built from 14 residues. The CDR3 reads CASASGQGNQPQHF. In DNA form, the CDR3 reads TGTGCTAGTGCCTCGGGACAGGGAAATCAGCCCCAGCATTTT.

The gene calls are TRBV28 and TRBJ1-1; D call uncertain. Trimming took off 6 bases at V and 0 bases at J, with 8 bases between the two ends. CDR1 MDHEN and CDR2 SYDVKM come from the germline V gene. The CDR3 runs 13 residues. In DNA form, the CDR3 reads TGTGCCAGCAGCCGTACTTTGAACACTGAAGCTTTCTTT. It yields the protein CASSRTLNTEAFF.

V and J are TRBV9 and TRBJ2-7, with D possibly TRBD2 on 5 matching bases. Germline-derived CDR1 and CDR2 are SGDLS and YYNGEE. The CDR3 has 14 amino acids. Trimming left V 1 base short and J 4 bases short, with 12 bases between. CDR3 residues: CASSVQVSGYEQYF. The CDR3 DNA follows: TGTGCCAGCAGCGTACAGGTATCGGGGTACGAGCAGTACTTC.

The rearrangement links TRBV10-1 to TRBJ2-3; 10 bases align to TRBD2. This CDR3 has 15 residues. The J segment lost 1 base and the V segment lost 5 bases, leaving 3 bases of the junction unmatched. The germline CDR1 and CDR2 sequences are WNHNN and SYGVQD (reference sequence). The CDR3 DNA reads as TGCGCCAGCAGTATTAGCGGGAGGCGCACAGATACGCAGTATTTT. This encodes CASSISGRRTDTQYF.

The rearrangement uses TRBV11-1 and TRBJ2-1; 12 nucleotides align to TRBD2. Unmatched junction bases numbered 9, after V lost 5 bases and J lost 7 bases. CDR3 size: 16 residues. Germline lookup yields CDR1 SGHAT and CDR2 FQDESV (reference sequence). The CDR3 DNA follows: TGTGCCAGCAGCCTCCAGACTAGCGGGAGCTGGAATGAGCAGTTCTTC. The encoded protein is CASSLQTSGSWNEQFF.

V and J are TRBV5-1 and TRBJ2-1, with 12 bases aligning to TRBD2. The V gene end was trimmed by 4 bases and the J gene end by 8 bases; junction bases not matched to a gene: 7. CDR3 length equals 15 residues. From germline, CDR1 is SGHRS and CDR2 YFSETQ. The CDR3 DNA reads TGCGCCAGCAGCCTCCGACTAGCGGGAGCGGATGAGCAGTTCTTC. Protein sequence: CASSLRLAGADEQFF.

The rearrangement links TRBV9 to TRBJ2-7, with D perhaps TRBD1 (6 bases). Per germline, CDR1 SGDLS and CDR2 YYNGEE. V gave up 5 bases and J gave up 4 bases, with 16 bases separating them. The CDR3 spans 14 residues. CDR3 sequence: CASSRDFRGYEQYF. Here the CDR3 DNA reads TGTGCCAGCAGTCGTGACTTCAGGGGTTACGAGCAGTACTTC.

The V and J genes are TRBV6-5 and TRBJ1-6, with TRBD1 matching 8 bases. The V gene's germline CDR1 is MNHEY and CDR2 SVGAGI. Unmatched junction bases numbered 9, after V lost 4 bases and J lost 7 bases. This CDR3 has 16 amino acids. This CDR3 reads CASSFQRTGPNSPLHF. CDR3 in DNA: TGTGCCAGCAGTTTTCAACGGACAGGGCCGAATTCACCCCTCCACTTT.